The 5 T cell receptor beta chains below were found in one sample sequenced in a study of regulatory T cells in long-lasting Graves disease. The time point denotes: newly diagnosed GD, antithyroid drugs for less than 3 months. TCR sequences were obtained from RNA taken from PBMCs. Combining iRepertoire HTBI primers with Arm-PCR of CDR3 regions, the authors built TCR beta libraries. TCRdb re-analysed the multiplex PCR reads in MiXCR, keeping a single row per CDR3 protein. Of a few hundred thousand distinct CDR3 sequences detected, roughly 15% appear once; the ten largest clones hold about 25%. This sample was also put to use in a study of T cells in Graves' hyperthyroidism and ophthalmopathy.

The specimen comprised peripheral blood mononuclear cells (PBMCs), sampled at new diagnosis, from a patient treated with antithyroid drugs. Every receptor here comes from a woman aged 18-35 years with Graves disease.

In this sample, this clonotype turned up many times. The chain couples TRBV5-1 to TRBJ2-1; 10 bases line up with TRBD2. Germline-derived CDR1 and CDR2 are SGHRS and YFSETQ. V shed 2 bases, J shed 9 bases, and the junction held 5 bases outside the gene matches. The CDR3 is 14 residues long. Here the CDR3 reads CASSFLAGVGEQFF. DNA of the CDR3: TGCGCCAGCAGCTTTCTAGCGGGAGTAGGTGAGCAGTTCTTC.

This clonotype was detected many times. This rearrangement joins TRBV7-8 to TRBJ2-1, with 8 bases identical to TRBD1. Germline V gene data show CDR1 as SGHVS and CDR2 as FQNEAQ. V dropped 0 bases and J dropped 3; count of bases not matched to a gene: 1. CDR3 length: 15 residues. The CDR3 DNA reads TGTGCCAGCAGCTTAGCGACAGGGGACTACAATGAGCAGTTCTTC. This codes for CASSLATGDYNEQFF.

A word on this clonotype: One base separates it from a far larger clone, so it is likely a read error. The chain couples TRBV11-3 to TRBJ2-1; TRBD2 aligns across 12 bases. The CDR3 consists of 16 residues. Trimming removed 3 bases from V and 10 bases from J; junction bases left unmatched: 10. In germline, CDR1 is SGHNT, CDR2 YENEEA. Here the CDR3 DNA reads TGTGCCAGCAGCTTTGGGCTGACTAGCGGGAGTGAAGAGCAGTTCTTC. Its protein is CASSFGLTSGSEEQFF.

This clonotype has only a few counts. The chain recombines TRBV6-2 or TRBV6-3 with TRBJ2-7; 7 bases map to TRBD1. The CDR3 spans 16 residues. Losses at the gene ends were 2 bases for V and 0 bases for J; bases not matched to a gene: 7. Germline loops: CDR1 MNHEY, CDR2 SVGEGT. Written as DNA, the CDR3 is TGTGCCAGCAGTTACCCCGGGACAGAGAGCTCCTACGAGCAGTACTTC. Translated: CASSYPGTESSYEQYF.

This clonotype was observed a few times. Since a much larger clone is just one base distant, this may be a read error. The chain joins TRBV12-3 or TRBV12-4 to TRBJ2-1; 7 bases fit TRBD2. This CDR3 has 16 amino acids. The CDR3 protein is CASSQVGGSSYNEQSF. CDR3 in DNA: TGTGCCAGCAGCCAAGTTGGCGGGAGTTCCTACAATGAGCAGTCCTTC.